These 27 T cell receptor beta chains came from one sample sequenced in a study of radiotherapy plus CTLA-4 blockade in lung cancer. Only in-frame clones appear in the TCRdb table, and some are missing; sequencing was by immunoSEQ multiplex PCR. The table lists about 77,000 clones, 70% to 85% of them singletons. This sample comprised peripheral blood, obtained from a patient treated with radiotherapy plus ipilimumab. These receptors were obtained from a human donor with non-small cell lung cancer whose response to radiotherapy plus ipilimumab could not be evaluated.

This chain uses TRBV28 with TRBJ2-1; 7 nucleotides agree with TRBD1. CDR3 length: 14 amino acids. V lost 6 bases and J lost 6; bases outside the gene matches: 8. Germline values: CDR1 MDHEN, CDR2 SYDVKM. The CDR3: CASSPGQSSNEQFF. Here the CDR3 DNA reads TGTGCCAGCAGCCCGGGACAGAGCTCCAATGAGCAGTTCTTC.

V usage is TRBV6-5 and J usage is TRBJ1-3; D uncertain. This CDR3 region has 12 residues. Germline values: CDR1 MNHEY, CDR2 SVGAGI. The V and J ends lost 5 bases and 4 bases respectively, with 6 bases between them. In nucleotides, the CDR3 is TGTGCCAGCAGTCCTCGGGGAAACACCATATATTTT. Residues: CASSPRGNTIYF.

The rearrangement links TRBV9 to TRBJ1-1; D is ambiguous. This CDR3 region has 15 residues. The germline V and J ends were trimmed by 0 bases and 3 bases, with 12 bases remaining between them. Germline values: CDR1 SGDLS, CDR2 YYNGEE. The CDR3 loop reads CASSVVEAPDTEAFF. CDR3 in DNA: TGTGCCAGCAGCGTAGTGGAGGCTCCGGACACTGAAGCTTTCTTT.

This chain joins TRBV28 and TRBJ2-1; 8 positions agree with TRBD1. V gave up 5 bases and J gave up 9 bases; unmatched junction bases: 12. Germline V gene sequence: CDR1 MDHEN, CDR2 SYDVKM. CDR3 length: 15 amino acids. As DNA, the CDR3 is TGTGCCAGCAGTAAACCCCCAGGACAGGGCGGTGAGCAGTTCTTC. Its protein is CASSKPPGQGGEQFF.

The V and J genes are TRBV11-3 and TRBJ1-1; the D gene is possibly TRBD1 (6 bases). The CDR3 consists of 15 residues. V shed 5 bases and J shed 0 bases, with 13 bases lying between them. Germline V lookup: CDR1 SGHNT, CDR2 YENEEA. This chain's CDR3 is CASSPLDRLNTEAFF. The CDR3 DNA follows: TGTGCCAGCAGCCCCTTGGACAGATTGAACACTGAAGCTTTCTTT.

The chain couples TRBV27 to TRBJ2-7; 8 bases are a match to TRBD2. CDR3 length: 14 amino acids. Losses at the gene ends were 3 bases for V and 2 bases for J; bases not matched to a gene: 3. The V gene's germline CDR1 is MNHEY and CDR2 SMNVEV (reference sequence). CDR3 amino acids: CASSFRLATYEQYF. CDR3 bases: TGTGCCAGCAGTTTCCGACTAGCGACCTACGAGCAGTACTTC.

The CDR3 DNA reads as TGCGCCAGCAATCCTGCAGGGCGGTTTAACTATGGCTACACCTTC. Encoded protein: CASNPAGRFNYGYTF. This chain joins TRBV5-1 and TRBJ1-2, with D possibly TRBD1 on 5 matching bases. Trimming removed 6 bases from V and 1 base from J, with 16 bases in between. CDR1 and CDR2 (germline): SGHRS, YFSETQ. This CDR3 spans 15 amino acids.

This chain links TRBV7-9 with TRBJ2-7, with TRBD2 identical over 10 bases. The V segment lost 0 bases and the J segment 1 base; nucleotides outside the gene matches: 9. The germline CDR1 and CDR2 sequences are SEHNR and FQNEAQ (reference sequence). CDR3 size: 18 residues. This CDR3 reads CASSLAFLAGDRSYEQYF. DNA of the CDR3: TGTGCCAGCAGCTTAGCGTTCCTAGCGGGAGATAGATCCTACGAGCAGTACTTC.

The chain employs TRBV7-8 and TRBJ1-2, with unresolved D. Germline V lookup: CDR1 SGHVS, CDR2 FQNEAQ. The CDR3 runs 16 residues. Between the trimmed V and J ends, which lost 0 bases and 2 bases, there was a span of 13 bases. The CDR3 nucleotides are TGTGCCAGCAGCTTAGCGCCAGGTTTTGGGAACTATGGCTACACCTTC. Its protein product is CASSLAPGFGNYGYTF.

This clone was recorded a few times. Distinct nucleotide sequences in the sample also encode this CDR3. The CDR3 coding sequence is TGTGCCAGCACCCCGGACAGCCCCTACGAGCAGTACTTC. Encoded protein: CASTPDSPYEQYF. The chain has TRBV6-1 and TRBJ2-7; the D gene is possibly TRBD1 (6 bases). Trimming took 7 bases from V and 2 from J, leaving 12 bases between them. The CDR3 runs to 13 residues. Germline-derived CDR1 and CDR2 are MNHNS and SASEGT.

In DNA, the CDR3 is TGTGCCAGCAGCCAACTAGTAACTAGCGGGGGGGATCAGACCCAGTACTTC. As protein: CASSQLVTSGGDQTQYF. The chain couples TRBV4-2 to TRBJ2-5; TRBD2 agrees at 13 bases. CDR1 and CDR2 (germline): LGHNA, YNFKEQ. The V gene end was trimmed by 2 bases and the J gene end by 6 bases; junction bases not matched to a gene: 9. The CDR3 totals 17 residues.

The table lists this clone with a count of one. The chain employs TRBV11-3 and TRBJ2-7; 9 bases agree with TRBD2. The CDR3 consists of 16 residues. Germline V gene data show CDR1 as SGHNT and CDR2 as YENEEA. V shed 1 base, J shed 1 base, and the junction held 5 bases outside the gene matches. In DNA form, the CDR3 reads TGTGCCAGCAGCTTAGTGGCAGCGGGAGGATCCTACGAGCAGTACTTC. This gives the protein CASSLVAAGGSYEQYF.

V is TRBV11-2 and J is TRBJ2-3; no reliable D call. Germline loops: CDR1 SGHAT, CDR2 FQNNGV. V was pared by 5 bases and J by 5 bases, with 8 bases between. The CDR3 runs to 12 residues. The CDR3 DNA reads as TGTGCCAGCAGCCTAGTTCGAGATACGCAGTATTTT. Translating it yields CASSLVRDTQYF.

V gene TRBV7-2 combines with J gene TRBJ2-7, with TRBD1 matching 10 bases. The germline gives CDR1 SGHTA, CDR2 FQGNSA. The CDR3 runs to 14 residues. Trimming at V came to 4 bases and at J to 4 bases, leaving 4 bases not matched to a gene. The CDR3 DNA reads TGTGCCAGCAGCTCCCCGGGACAGGGGTACGAGCAGTACTTC. This gives the protein CASSSPGQGYEQYF.

In its sample, this clone was seen once. V and J are TRBV5-4 and TRBJ2-1; 8 bases line up with TRBD2. The CDR3 consists of 15 residues. Trimming removed 2 bases from V and 7 bases from J; junction bases left unmatched: 8. The germline gives CDR1 SGHNT, CDR2 YYREEE (reference sequence). CDR3: CASSFHSGGRNEQFF. The CDR3 coding sequence is TGTGCCAGCAGCTTCCACTCGGGGGGGCGTAATGAGCAGTTCTTC.

In its sample, this clone was seen once. The chain is built from TRBV2 and TRBJ2-3, with 9 bases that match TRBD2. The V gene's germline CDR1 is SNHLY and CDR2 FYNNEI. The V gene end was trimmed by 8 bases and the J gene end by 0 bases; junction bases not matched to a gene: 12. This CDR3 comprises 17 residues. The CDR3: CASHERGVTSSTDTQYF. The CDR3 DNA reads TGTGCCAGCCATGAGCGGGGGGTCACCTCTAGCACAGATACGCAGTATTTT.

This chain joins TRBV11-3 and TRBJ1-1; D may be TRBD1 (6 bases). V gave up 1 base and J gave up 1 base, with 10 bases separating them. Looked up from germline, CDR1 is SGHNT and CDR2 is YENEEA. The CDR3 is made up of 15 amino acids. In nucleotides, the CDR3 is TGTGCCAGCAGCTTAGCGCAGGGGAGGAACACTGAAGCTTTCTTT. It specifies CASSLAQGRNTEAFF.

The CDR3 region is CAWSRGLAGGMNEQFF. The DNA for the CDR3 is TGTGCCTGGAGTAGGGGACTAGCGGGGGGGATGAATGAGCAGTTCTTC. The V call is TRBV30, the J call TRBJ2-1, with 16 nucleotides matching TRBD2. CDR3 length: 16 amino acids. Trimming cost V 2 bases and J 7 bases; bases outside gene matches: 5. CDR1 and CDR2 from the germline V gene are GTSNPN and SVGIG (reference sequence).

The CDR3 here is CSVAGTSAGEQFF. The CDR3 nucleotides read TGCAGCGTTGCCGGGACTAGCGCGGGTGAGCAGTTCTTC. The chain carries TRBV29-1 and TRBJ2-1; 10 nucleotides line up with TRBD2. CDR3 length: 13 residues. J gave up 9 bases and V 4 bases, and 6 bases lay outside the gene matches. The germline V gene has CDR1 SQVTM and CDR2 ANQGSEA.

This clone was seen only a few times. The CDR3 spells CSVGGGSWGPQHF. The CDR3 DNA sequence: TGCAGCGTTGGAGGAGGATCCTGGGGGCCCCAGCATTTT. V usage is TRBV29-1 and J usage is TRBJ1-5; D not certain. The CDR3 has 13 residues. Deletions cut 4 bases from V and 9 bases from J, with 16 bases between. Germline V gene data show CDR1 as SQVTM and CDR2 as ANQGSEA.

This clone came up a few times. The V and J genes are TRBV2 and TRBJ1-2, with D possibly TRBD1 on 5 matching bases. Trimming shortened V by 7 bases and J by 1 base, and 10 bases separated the two germline ends. This CDR3 has 13 amino acids. The V gene's germline CDR1 is SNHLY and CDR2 FYNNEI. For the CDR3, the DNA is TGTGCCAGCACGCGACAGCTTAACTATGGCTACACCTTC. Translating gives CASTRQLNYGYTF.

The chain has TRBV5-1 and TRBJ2-1, with a weak D call TRBD1 (6 bases). In germline, CDR1 is SGHRS, CDR2 YFSETQ. V was shortened by 0 bases and J by 7 bases, with 14 bases between the two germline ends. The CDR3 contains 15 residues. The CDR3 here is CASSLGAMTGNEQFF. The CDR3 DNA reads as TGCGCCAGCAGCTTGGGGGCTATGACAGGAAATGAGCAGTTCTTC. Using reference TRBV5-1 and TRBJ2-1 for the parts outside the CDR3, the full variable domain is KAGVTQTPRYLIKTRGQQVTLSCSPISGHRSVSWYQQTPGQGLQFLFEYFSETQRNKGNFPGRFSGRQFSNSRSEMNVSTLELGDSALYLCASSLGAMTGNEQFFGPGTRLTVL.

The J gene is TRBJ2-7, the V gene TRBV15, with D unresolved. Germline V gene data show CDR1 as LNHNV and CDR2 as YYDKDF (reference sequence). The CDR3 runs to 13 residues. The V and J ends lost 0 bases and 4 bases respectively, with 7 bases between them. CDR3 DNA: TGTGCCACCAGCAGAGATGTACAATACGAGCAGTACTTC. Its translation: CATSRDVQYEQYF.

The rearrangement links TRBV5-1 to TRBJ1-5, with TRBD1 matching over 7 bases. The CDR3 contains 14 residues. The ends lost 4 bases at V and 5 bases at J; junction bases unmatched: 6. Germline loops: CDR1 SGHRS, CDR2 YFSETQ. The CDR3 sequence is CASSPDRVDQPQHF. The CDR3 coding sequence is TGCGCCAGCAGCCCCGACAGGGTAGATCAGCCCCAGCATTTT.

The count of this clone is one. The CDR3 loop reads CASSYQGYTEAFF. DNA for the CDR3: TGTGCCAGCAGTTACCAGGGATACACTGAAGCTTTCTTT. The rearrangement joins TRBV6-5 to TRBJ1-1, with a weak D call TRBD1 (5 bases). The CDR3 is 13 amino acids. Per germline, CDR1 MNHEY and CDR2 SVGAGI. Between the trimmed V and J ends, which lost 2 bases and 3 bases, there was a span of 7 bases.

The chain recombines TRBV10-3 with TRBJ1-2; 11 bases are shared with TRBD1. The trim removed 6 bases at V and 4 bases at J, leaving 7 bases unmatched. From germline, CDR1 is ENHRY and CDR2 SYGVKD. The CDR3 has 15 amino acids. The CDR3 nucleotides are TGTGCCATCAGCCATGGGACAGGGGGAAGCTATGGCTACACCTTC. Protein sequence: CAISHGTGGSYGYTF.

J is TRBJ2-1 and V is TRBV15; 9 bases match TRBD2. This CDR3 spans 15 amino acids. Germline loops: CDR1 LNHNV, CDR2 YYDKDF (reference sequence). Trimming removed 3 bases from V and 2 bases from J; junction bases left unmatched: 2. Here the CDR3 DNA reads TGTGCCACCAGCAGGGAGCGGGGGGCCTACAATGAGCAGTTCTTC. Residues: CATSRERGAYNEQFF.